These 16 T cell receptor beta chains came from one sample sequenced in a study of T cells in Graves' hyperthyroidism and ophthalmopathy. The investigators amplified TCR beta CDR3 regions from RNA transcripts. A set of HTBI primers served as the primers for a first-round RT-PCR of the TCR CDR3. TCRdb passed the multiplex PCR reads through MiXCR, listing each CDR3 protein once. The sample consists of roughly 660,000 distinct CDR3 sequences, 15% to 20% of them appearing once. The specimen sequenced was blood. The receptors come from a man in his fifties with Graves' hyperthyroidism.

This clonotype was seen many times. CDR3 nucleotides: TGTGCCACCAGTGATTCAACCTCCTGGGATCAGCCCCAGCATTTT. It translates to CATSDSTSWDQPQHF. The chain uses TRBV24-1 and TRBJ1-5, with D unresolved. Germline V lookup: CDR1 KGHDR, CDR2 SFDVKD. Trimming removed 2 bases at V and 5 bases at J, with 12 bases between. CDR3 length: 15 amino acids.

This clonotype was counted at least ten times. The chain employs TRBV28 and TRBJ1-1; D not certain. V was pared by 3 bases and J by 3 bases, with 11 bases between. CDR3 length: 14 residues. The germline CDR1 and CDR2 sequences are MDHEN and SYDVKM. The CDR3 loop is CASSFAEVDTEAFF. The CDR3 DNA reads as TGTGCCAGCAGTTTTGCAGAGGTTGACACTGAAGCTTTCTTT.

This clonotype turned up a few times. This chain joins TRBV4-3 and TRBJ2-7, with a tentative D call TRBD2 (6 bases). In germline, CDR1 is LGHNA, CDR2 YSLEER. The CDR3 consists of 13 residues. Trimming removed 5 bases at V and 5 bases at J, with 13 bases between. The CDR3 sequence is CASSAGPTDEQYF. The CDR3 nucleotides read TGCGCCAGCAGCGCGGGACCTACCGACGAGCAGTACTTC.

This chain joins TRBV6-2 or TRBV6-3 and TRBJ2-1; D perhaps matches TRBD1 (5 bases). V shed 2 bases and J shed 6 bases, with 14 bases lying between them. The CDR3 is 15 amino acids. Germline loops: CDR1 MNHEY, CDR2 SVGEGT. CDR3 protein: CASSYRQGSSNEQFF. The CDR3 DNA reads as TGTGCCAGCAGTTACCGGCAGGGTAGTTCCAATGAGCAGTTCTTC.

This clonotype was recorded at least ten times. The rearrangement links TRBV5-1 to TRBJ1-2, with TRBD1 as a possible D gene (6 bases). Germline loops: CDR1 SGHRS, CDR2 YFSETQ. Trimming shortened V by 4 bases and J by 4 bases, and 11 bases separated the two germline ends. The length of the CDR3 is 13 residues. The DNA for the CDR3 is TGCGCCAGCAGCCCTAAGGACAGCTATGGCTACACCTTC. Its protein product is CASSPKDSYGYTF.

This clonotype has more than one count but fewer than ten. This chain links TRBV6-2 or TRBV6-3 with TRBJ2-7; D not resolved. The CDR3 sequence is 14 residues long. The V gene's germline CDR1 is MNHEY and CDR2 SVGEGT. Deletions cut 6 bases from V and 2 bases from J, with 14 bases between. DNA of the CDR3: TGTGCCAGCAGCCACGCGGCACCCACCTACGAGCAGTACTTC. As protein: CASSHAAPTYEQYF.

The chain combines TRBV30 with TRBJ2-1; 8 bases map to TRBD2. Germline V gene data show CDR1 as GTSNPN and CDR2 as SVGIG (reference sequence). The CDR3 is 16 residues long. V gave up 4 bases and J gave up 8 bases; unmatched junction bases: 16. The CDR3 region is CAWTPKSGRGVDEQFF. CDR3 in DNA: TGTGCCTGGACCCCCAAGAGCGGGAGAGGGGTGGATGAGCAGTTCTTC.

This chain joins TRBV18 and TRBJ2-5; D is uncertain. V lost 0 bases to trimming and J lost 2 bases, with 7 bases between them. The CDR3 sequence is 14 residues long. Germline CDR1 and CDR2: KGHSH and LQKENI. For the CDR3, the DNA is TGTGCCAGCTCACCACCCACTAAGCAAGAGACCCAGTACTTC. This encodes CASSPPTKQETQYF.

This clonotype was seen ten or more times. The chain couples TRBV27 to TRBJ2-7; D unresolved. CDR1 MNHEY and CDR2 SMNVEV come from the germline V gene (reference sequence). The V end was cut by 5 bases, the J end by 4 bases, with 12 bases between. CDR3 length: 13 residues. The CDR3 DNA follows: TGTGCCAGCAGTCTAAAGGGTCATTACGAGCAGTACTTC. Protein sequence: CASSLKGHYEQYF.

This clonotype was seen many times. The V gene is TRBV28, the J gene TRBJ1-5, with D maybe TRBD1 (5 bases). Germline assignment: CDR1 MDHEN and CDR2 SYDVKM. CDR3 length: 15 residues. Trimming cost V 11 bases and J 0 bases, with 17 bases left between them. DNA of the CDR3: TGTGCCTTAAGGGACGGCCGCTATAGCAATCAGCCCCAGCATTTT. Translation: CALRDGRYSNQPQHF.

This clonotype appeared many times. The chain carries TRBV7-9 and TRBJ1-1, with D perhaps matching TRBD1 (5 bases). Germline CDR1 SEHNR, CDR2 FQNEAQ (reference sequence). The CDR3 is 15 amino acids. V shed 1 base and J shed 1 base, with 10 bases lying between them. CDR3 sequence (DNA): TGTGCCAGCAGCTTAGGAGAGGGGAGGAACACTGAAGCTTTCTTT. It yields the protein CASSLGEGRNTEAFF. The full variable domain, in which reference TRBV7-9 and TRBJ1-1 provide the parts outside the CDR3, is DTGVSQNPRHKITKRGQNVTFRCDPISEHNRLYWYRQTLGQGPEFLTYFQNEAQLEKSRLLSDRFSAERPKGSFSTLEIQRTEQGDSAMYLCASSLGEGRNTEAFFGQGTRLTVV.

The table lists this clonotype with a few counts. Written as DNA, the CDR3 is TGTGCCAGCAGCTTGGACAGCAATGAGCAGTTCTTC. As protein: CASSLDSNEQFF. The gene calls are TRBV7-3 and TRBJ2-1; possible D gene TRBD1, 6 bases. The V and J ends lost 3 bases and 6 bases respectively, with 6 bases between them. CDR1 and CDR2 (germline): SGHTA, FQGTGA. This CDR3 has 12 residues. Based on the CDR3 plus reference TRBV7-3 and TRBJ2-1, the full variable domain is GAGVSQTPSNKVTEKGKYVELRCDPISGHTALYWYRQSLGQGPEFLIYFQGTGAADDSGLPNDRFFAVRPEGSVSTLKIQRTERGDSAVYLCASSLDSNEQFFGPGTRLTVL.

This clonotype was recorded many times. Germline and junction disagree at one end, which may indicate a read error. The chain employs TRBV6-2 or TRBV6-3 and TRBJ2-1, with D perhaps matching TRBD1 (6 bases). This CDR3 contains 13 residues. From germline, CDR1 is MNHEY and CDR2 SVGEGT. CDR3 sequence reads: CASSYSDSNEQFF. DNA for the CDR3: TGTGCCAGCAGCTACTCGGACAGCAATGAGCAGTTCTTC.

This clonotype turned up a few times. The chain uses TRBV19 and TRBJ2-1, with a possible D match to TRBD1 (5 bases). CDR1 and CDR2 (germline): LNHDA, SQIVND (reference sequence). This CDR3 has 14 amino acids. Trimming shortened V by 4 bases and J by 1 base, and 8 bases separated the two germline ends. The DNA of the CDR3 is TGTGCCAGTAGTACAGGGTTATCCTACAATGAGCAGTTCTTC. Its translation: CASSTGLSYNEQFF.

The chain is built from TRBV4-1 and TRBJ2-2, with D perhaps TRBD1 (6 bases). V was cut by 2 bases and J by 4 bases, with 11 bases left in between. The germline V gene has CDR1 MGHRA and CDR2 YSYEKL. There are 15 residues in the CDR3. As DNA, the CDR3 is TGCGCCAGCAGCCAACCCTTAGGGGGCACCGGGGAGCTGTTTTTT. Residues: CASSQPLGGTGELFF.

This clonotype was recorded many times. The chain has TRBV7-2 and TRBJ1-2; TRBD1 agrees at 10 bases. With 0 bases clipped from V and 8 bases from J, the junction kept 6 bases outside the gene matches. Germline CDR1 SGHTA, CDR2 FQGNSA. The CDR3 is made up of 15 amino acids. The CDR3 DNA sequence: TGTGCCAGCAGCTTAGCACCGACAGGGGGCCGGGGCTACACCTTC. Protein sequence: CASSLAPTGGRGYTF.